A selection of T cell receptor beta chains follows, all from one sample in a study of blood T cell repertoires in COVID-19. The protocol was immunoSEQ multiplex PCR, while the TCRdb copy is restricted to in-frame clones and leaves out a portion. The table has 25,000 to 35,000 clones, more than 60% seen once. Sequencing was done on a sample of peripheral blood. Every receptor here comes from a woman in her seventies with active or convalescent COVID-19. Both conserved end residues are part of each CDR3. A D gene is named only where the DNA matches it firmly. Only some rows state a clone size, as once, few, many or a class for expanded clones.

TRBD2,15,TRBV5-8,NA,TRBJ2-7,TGTGCCAGCAGCCTTAGCGGGAGGGCCATCTACGAGCAGTACTTC,CASSLSGRAIYEQYF
TRBD2,12,TRBV29-1,NA,TRBJ2-1,TGCAGCGTTAGGCGGGGGGCGGATGAGCAGTTCTTC,CSVRRGADEQFF
NA,17,TRBV9,NA,TRBJ2-2,TGTGCCAGCAGCGTTTTGGAGTCAGGGGTATACGCCGGGGAGCTGTTTTTT,CASSVLESGVYAGELFF
TRBD1,14,TRBV6-5,NA,TRBJ1-2,TGTGCCAGCAGACCAACCGGGACAGTCTATGGCTACACCTTC,CASRPTGTVYGYTF
TRBD1,16,TRBV6-1,NA,TRBJ1-5,TGTGCCAGCAGTGTAATTACAGGGGGCAGCAATCAGCCCCAGCATTTT,CASSVITGGSNQPQHF
NA,14,TRBV19,NA,TRBJ1-1,TGTGCCAGTAGTACGCGCACAGGGATCACTGAAGCTTTCTTT,CASSTRTGITEAFF
NA,13,TRBV30,NA,TRBJ1-5,TGTGCCTGGACGACAGCACTTGATCAGCCCCAGCATTTT,CAWTTALDQPQHF
NA,14,TRBV28,NA,TRBJ1-3,TGTGCCAGCAGTACGGGAGGCTCTGGAAACACCATATATTTT,CASSTGGSGNTIYF
NA,13,TRBV10-2,NA,TRBJ1-5,TGCGCCAGCAGTGAGTCGACTCAGCGTCCCCAGCATTTT,CASSESTQRPQHF
NA,15,TRBV5-1,few,TRBJ1-6,TGCGCCAGCAGCTTGGTGGGCGACCCAGATTCACCCCTCCACTTT,CASSLVGDPDSPLHF
TRBD2,14,TRBV2,NA,TRBJ2-3,TGTGCCAGGGGACTAGCGGGGGGCCCAGATACGCAGTATTTT,CARGLAGGPDTQYF
NA,11,TRBV11-2,NA,TRBJ2-7,TGTGCCAGCAGCTACACCTACGAGCAGTACTTC,CASSYTYEQYF
TRBD1,19,TRBV27,once,TRBJ1-3,TGTGCCAGCAGCCGGACCGGGACAGGGACATCACGATCTGGAAACACCATATATTTT,CASSRTGTGTSRSGNTIYF
TRBD2,13,TRBV2,few,TRBJ2-1,TGTGCCAGCACACGAGCGGGGAGCAATGAGCAGTTCTTC,CASTRAGSNEQFF
TRBD2,13,TRBV10-3,NA,TRBJ2-7,TGTGCCATCCTTCACCGACTAGCGGACGAGCAGTACTTC,CAILHRLADEQYF
NA,14,TRBV7-2,once,TRBJ1-6,TGTGCCAGCAGTTCGGAGAGGATAATTTCACCCCTCCACTTT,CASSSERIISPLHF
NA,14,TRBV7-2,NA,TRBJ1-5,TGTGCCAGCAGCTTAGATGGCCGTTATCAGCCCCAGCATTTT,CASSLDGRYQPQHF
NA,15,TRBV19,NA,TRBJ1-1,TGTGCCAGTAGTATAGATGCCACGGTTGCCACTGAAGCTTTCTTT,CASSIDATVATEAFF
NA,15,TRBV19,NA,TRBJ2-2,TGTGCCAGTAAAGGCTCCGCAACCGGGGCCGGGGAGCTGTTTTTT,CASKGSATGAGELFF
NA,14,TRBV5-1,NA,TRBJ1-2,TGCGCCAGCAGCTTCCAGGTTTCTAACTATGGCTACACCTTC,CASSFQVSNYGYTF
NA,12,TRBV7-9,NA,TRBJ1-2,TGTGCCAGCAGCTTGGCGGTTGGAGGCTACACCTTC,CASSLAVGGYTF
TRBD1,20,TRBV28,NA,TRBJ1-5,TGTGCCAGCAGTCAGGGGGGTTTTGACAGGGGAGGATATAGCAATCAGCCCCAGCATTTT,CASSQGGFDRGGYSNQPQHF
NA,14,TRBV5-6,NA,TRBJ1-2,TGTGCCAGCAGACCGGGGTCGGGCATCTATGGCTACACCTTC,CASRPGSGIYGYTF
TRBD1,14,TRBV10-3,NA,TRBJ1-4,TGTGCCATCAGTGAAAGGGGGCGTAGTGAAAAACTGTTTTTT,CAISERGRSEKLFF
TRBD1,15,TRBV19,NA,TRBJ2-7,TGTGCCAGTAGTAGAGGAACAGGGGGCGTTTACGAGCAGTACTTC,CASSRGTGGVYEQYF
TRBD2,16,TRBV3-1/TRBV3-2,NA,TRBJ2-5,TGTGCCAGCAGCCAAGCCCTAGCGGGAGGACAAGAGACCCAGTACTTC,CASSQALAGGQETQYF
NA,16,TRBV18,NA,TRBJ1-6,TGTGCCAGCTCACCCGGACTCCTTTCCCTTAATTCACCCCTCCACTTT,CASSPGLLSLNSPLHF
NA,14,TRBV11-2,few,TRBJ2-6,TGTGCCAGCAGCTTCAGCTCTGGGGCCAACGTCCTGACTTTC,CASSFSSGANVLTF
NA,14,TRBV5-1,NA,TRBJ1-4,TGCGCCAGCAGCTTGGACAGGGCGAATGAAAAACTGTTTTTT,CASSLDRANEKLFF
NA,15,TRBV19,NA,TRBJ2-6,TGTGCCAGTAACAAGGGGGATGCTGGGGCCAACGTCCTGACTTTC,CASNKGDAGANVLTF
TRBD1,13,TRBV6-2/TRBV6-3,NA,TRBJ1-2,TGTGCCAGCAGTTTAGACAGGGAAGATGGCTACACCTTC,CASSLDREDGYTF
TRBD2,17,TRBV4-3,NA,TRBJ2-1,TGCGCCAGCAGCCAAGAGCGGGGGACTCTCTCCTACAATGAGCAGTTCTTC,CASSQERGTLSYNEQFF
NA,16,TRBV6-6,NA,TRBJ1-6,TGTGCCAGCTACCCTACGGGGGGGTTCCTTGGTTCACCCCTCCACTTT,CASYPTGGFLGSPLHF